This TCR beta chain emerged from a study of T cells in Graves' hyperthyroidism and ophthalmopathy. Disease duration under 2 months; hyperthyroidism patients were aged 18 to 65. The diagnostic basis comprised clinical symptoms, serum thyroxine and TRAb, thyroid ultrasound and orbital computed tomography. Study results and caveats: Ophthalmopathy was distinguished from stable hyperthyroidism by 13 V-J signatures.

The CDR3 has 13 amino acids. Germline lookup yields CDR1 MDHEN and CDR2 SYDVKM. J gave up 3 bases and V 6 bases, and 5 bases lay outside the gene matches. Using RNA transcripts as the source, TCR beta CDR3 regions were amplified. First-round RT-PCR targeting the TCR CDR3 was performed with the HTBI primer set. MiXCR, applied by TCRdb to the multiplex PCR reads, yields one record per CDR3 protein. The table includes around 690,000 distinct CDR3 sequences, around a sixth detected once. This clonotype was found many times. As yet, its antigen is unknown. The V gene is TRBV28, the J gene TRBJ2-7; 7 bases are a match to TRBD1. This receptor was identified in a man aged 50-60 years with Graves' hyperthyroidism. Sequencing was done on a sample of blood. The CDR3 nucleotides read TGTGCCAGCAGCTTAAGGGACAGCTACGAGCAGTACTTC. This gives the protein CASSLRDSYEQYF.